The 27 T cell receptor beta chains given below trace back to one sample, sequenced in a study of blood T cell repertoires in COVID-19. Clones were read by immunoSEQ multiplex PCR, and TCRdb kept only the in-frame ones, dropping some. The sample lists fewer than 250,000 clones, 83% seen once, with more than 5.5% in the top ten. Source material: peripheral blood. All receptors derive from a human donor in a cohort sampled during active COVID-19.

The V call is TRBV11-2, the J call TRBJ2-2; D might be TRBD2 (6 bases). Trimming cost V 7 bases and J 5 bases, with 20 bases left between them. From germline, CDR1 is SGHAT and CDR2 FQNNGV. This CDR3 comprises 16 residues. Here the CDR3 DNA reads TGTGCCAGCACCTCTCTCCGGGAGTTGCGAACCGGGGAGCTGTTTTTT. Its translation: CASTSLRELRTGELFF.

This clone was detected a few times. V is TRBV5-6 and J is TRBJ2-3; D ambiguous. The CDR3 covers 14 residues. Germline CDR1 reads SGHDT; CDR2 reads YYEEEE. Trimming pared 0 bases from V and 1 base from J, leaving 6 bases between. The CDR3 is CASSLDLGTDTQYF. As DNA, the CDR3 is TGTGCCAGCAGCTTGGATCTCGGCACAGATACGCAGTATTTT. Supplemented by reference TRBV5-6 and TRBJ2-3, the full variable domain reads DAGVTQSPTHLIKTRGQQVTLRCSPKSGHDTVSWYQQALGQGPQFIFQYYEEEERQRGNFPDRFSGHQFPNYSSELNVNALLLGDSALYLCASSLDLGTDTQYFGPGTRLTVL.

This clone was picked up a small number of times. J is TRBJ1-1 and V is TRBV11-2; D call uncertain. Trimming pared 6 bases from V and 4 bases from J, leaving 9 bases between. Germline assignment: CDR1 SGHAT and CDR2 FQNNGV. The CDR3 spans 12 residues. The CDR3 nucleotides are TGTGCCAGCAGGCCAGGAACCACTGAAGCTTTCTTT. It encodes CASRPGTTEAFF. Using reference TRBV11-2 and TRBJ1-1 for the parts outside the CDR3, the full variable domain is EAGVAQSPRYKIIEKRQSVAFWCNPISGHATLYWYQQILGQGPKLLIQFQNNGVVDDSQLPKDRFSAERLKGVDSTLKIQPAKLEDSAVYLCASRPGTTEAFFGQGTRLTVV.

This clone was picked up a small number of times. V and J are TRBV20-1 and TRBJ2-7, with 12 bases fitting TRBD2. J was trimmed by 0 bases and V by 3 bases; bases with no gene match: 15. This CDR3 region has 19 residues. Germline CDR1 reads DFQATT; CDR2 reads SNEGSKA (reference sequence). The CDR3 loop is CSASWASGRGLLSSYEQYF. The CDR3, as DNA: TGCAGTGCTAGTTGGGCTAGCGGGAGGGGTCTGCTTAGCTCCTACGAGCAGTACTTC.

V gene TRBV19 combines with J gene TRBJ2-2; the D is unclear. Trimming left V 2 bases short and J 1 base short, with 5 bases between. The germline gives CDR1 LNHDA, CDR2 SQIVND (reference sequence). There are 14 residues in the CDR3. CDR3 DNA sequence: TGTGCCAGTAGTATAAACAAGAACACCGGGGAGCTGTTTTTT. Encoded protein: CASSINKNTGELFF.

The V call is TRBV7-2, the J call TRBJ2-5, with D perhaps matching TRBD1 (6 bases). The CDR3 covers 14 residues. Germline V gene sequence: CDR1 SGHTA, CDR2 FQGNSA. V lost 6 bases and J 3 bases, leaving 14 bases between the germline ends. CDR3 amino acids: CASSPQGTEETQYF. The CDR3 region has the DNA TGTGCCAGCAGTCCACAGGGAACGGAAGAGACCCAGTACTTC.

This rearrangement joins TRBV27 to TRBJ1-6; 7 nucleotides match TRBD1. CDR1 is MNHEY and CDR2 is SMNVEV in the germline V gene (reference sequence). The CDR3 covers 14 residues. The V and J ends lost 8 bases and 7 bases, in that order; junction bases with no gene match: 8. This CDR3 reads CASGPAGQNSPLHF. The CDR3 DNA follows: TGTGCCAGCGGGCCCGCGGGACAGAATTCACCCCTCCACTTT.

The rearrangement joins TRBV7-2 to TRBJ1-5, with a possible D match to TRBD1 (6 bases). Germline loops: CDR1 SGHTA, CDR2 FQGNSA. Trimming took 5 bases from V and 7 from J, leaving 15 bases between them. This CDR3 is 14 amino acids long. CDR3 nucleotide sequence: TGTGCCAGCAGCCCAGGGGCATCAGGACAGCCCCAGCATTTT. It is translated as CASSPGASGQPQHF.

This clone was detected once. The rearrangement uses TRBV5-6 and TRBJ2-4; D is ambiguous. V was clipped by 0 bases and J by 0 bases, with 10 bases between them. The CDR3 spans 16 residues. Germline V gene sequence: CDR1 SGHDT, CDR2 YYEEEE. CDR3 loop: CASSLAAVLAKNIQYF. The CDR3, as DNA: TGTGCCAGCAGCTTGGCCGCGGTACTAGCCAAAAACATTCAGTACTTC.

Points on this clone: A single base separates this from a much larger clone, so it may be a read error. This chain connects TRBV12-3 or TRBV12-4 to TRBJ1-1; no definite D call. CDR3 size: 11 residues. V was pared by 6 bases and J by 1 base, with 3 bases between. The DNA of the CDR3 is TGTGCCAGCAGCCGGAACACTGAAGCTTTCTTT. It codes for CASSRNTEAFF.

The V and J genes are TRBV29-1 and TRBJ2-3; 8 bases line up with TRBD2. Unmatched junction bases numbered 14, after V lost 6 bases and J lost 3 bases. CDR3 length: 16 residues. Germline CDR1 reads SQVTM; CDR2 reads ANQGSEA. CDR3 DNA sequence: TGCAGCGTAACCCGCCTCGGGACTAGAGGGACAGATACGCAGTATTTT. Its translation is CSVTRLGTRGTDTQYF.

The J gene is TRBJ1-2, the V gene TRBV5-4, with 8 bases matching TRBD1. The CDR3 has 13 amino acids. V was clipped by 3 bases and J by 6 bases; unmatched bases: 4. Germline CDR1 and CDR2: SGHNT and YYREEE (reference sequence). The DNA for the CDR3 is TGTGCCAGCAGCTGGACAGGGTTTGATGGCTACACCTTC. Its protein is CASSWTGFDGYTF.

Turning to this clone: The same CDR3 also results from other DNA sequences found in this sample. This rearrangement joins TRBV11-2 to TRBJ2-5, with 7 bases lining up with TRBD2. Germline lookup yields CDR1 SGHAT and CDR2 FQNNGV. CDR3 length equals 13 residues. With 3 bases clipped from V and 5 bases from J, the junction kept 3 bases outside the gene matches. CDR3 sequence (DNA): TGTGCCAGCAGCTTCGCGGGAGAGGAGACCCAGTACTTC. It translates to CASSFAGEETQYF.

This clone was seen only a few times. V and J are TRBV7-9 and TRBJ2-2, with TRBD1 identical over 10 bases. Germline CDR1 reads SEHNR; CDR2 reads FQNEAQ (reference sequence). After removal of 5 bases from V and 7 bases from J, the junction contained 7 bases not matched to a gene. The CDR3 spans 15 residues. The CDR3 region has the DNA TGTGCCAGCAGCAACGAAGGGACAGGGGTCGGGGAGCTGTTTTTT. It codes for CASSNEGTGVGELFF.

In this sample, this clone turned up a few times. The chain employs TRBV24-1 and TRBJ2-4, with 10 nucleotides matching TRBD2. The trim removed 4 bases at V and 5 bases at J, leaving 7 bases unmatched. Germline V lookup: CDR1 KGHDR, CDR2 SFDVKD. The CDR3 length is 16 residues. DNA of the CDR3: TGTGCCACCAGTGACCAGCGGGAGGGCCAGGAAAACATTCAGTACTTC. It yields the protein CATSDQREGQENIQYF.

The chain is built from TRBV7-3 and TRBJ2-3; tentatively, D is TRBD2 (6 bases). The CDR3 runs to 14 residues. Between the trimmed V and J ends, which lost 3 bases and 3 bases, there was a span of 10 bases. CDR1 is SGHTA and CDR2 is FQGTGA in the germline V gene. This chain's CDR3 is CASSFGAGTDTQYF. As DNA, the CDR3 is TGTGCCAGCAGCTTTGGGGCGGGGACAGATACGCAGTATTTT. Combining the CDR3 with reference TRBV7-3 and TRBJ2-3 gives the whole variable domain GAGVSQTPSNKVTEKGKYVELRCDPISGHTALYWYRQSLGQGPEFLIYFQGTGAADDSGLPNDRFFAVRPEGSVSTLKIQRTERGDSAVYLCASSFGAGTDTQYFGPGTRLTVL.

V and J are TRBV18 and TRBJ2-2; TRBD1 matches 7 bases. The V and J ends lost 3 bases and 0 bases, in that order; junction bases with no gene match: 10. CDR1 is KGHSH and CDR2 is LQKENI in the germline V gene. The CDR3 spans 18 residues. Here the CDR3 DNA reads TGTGCCAGCTCACCCCTGATATTTACAGGGGCGAACACCGGGGAGCTGTTTTTT. This sequence encodes CASSPLIFTGANTGELFF. The full variable domain, completed using reference TRBV18 and TRBJ2-2, is NAGVMQNPRHLVRRRGQEARLRCSPMKGHSHVYWYRQLPEEGLKFMVYLQKENIIDESGMPKERFSAEFPKEGPSILRIQQVVRGDSAAYFCASSPLIFTGANTGELFFGEGSRLTVL.

The rearrangement uses TRBV10-3 and TRBJ2-1; a weak D match, TRBD2 (6 bases). V was shortened by 3 bases and J by 12 bases, with 18 bases between the two germline ends. The CDR3 is 14 residues long. The germline V gene has CDR1 ENHRY and CDR2 SYGVKD. CDR3 sequence reads: CAISDQTSKGRQFF. The CDR3 bases are TGTGCCATCAGTGACCAAACTAGCAAGGGAAGGCAGTTCTTC.

V and J are TRBV9 and TRBJ2-5, with a weak D call TRBD2 (5 bases). V was clipped by 0 bases and J by 5 bases, with 8 bases between them. The CDR3 has 13 residues. Germline CDR1 and CDR2: SGDLS and YYNGEE. CDR3 in DNA: TGTGCCAGCAGCGTAGTGGGGAGTGAGACCCAGTACTTC. It is translated as CASSVVGSETQYF.

This chain connects TRBV7-3 to TRBJ1-1, with D possibly TRBD1 on 5 matching bases. The CDR3 sequence is 15 residues long. V lost 1 base and J 3 bases, leaving 12 bases between the germline ends. Germline lookup yields CDR1 SGHTA and CDR2 FQGTGA. The CDR3 nucleotides are TGTGCCAGCAGCTTAAGAGGGGCGGGGTACACTGAAGCTTTCTTT. This sequence encodes CASSLRGAGYTEAFF. Looking up the rest from reference TRBV7-3 and TRBJ1-1 gives the full variable domain: GAGVSQTPSNKVTEKGKYVELRCDPISGHTALYWYRQSLGQGPEFLIYFQGTGAADDSGLPNDRFFAVRPEGSVSTLKIQRTERGDSAVYLCASSLRGAGYTEAFFGQGTRLTVV.

The chain has TRBV19 and TRBJ1-5; no clear D. Germline V lookup: CDR1 LNHDA, CDR2 SQIVND (reference sequence). CDR3 size: 13 residues. V dropped 4 bases and J dropped 3 bases, with 7 bases sitting between them. CDR3: CASSRALNQPQHF. The CDR3, as DNA: TGTGCCAGTAGTAGGGCGCTCAATCAGCCCCAGCATTTT.

The chain uses TRBV5-1 and TRBJ2-7; the match to TRBD2 covers 9 bases. The V segment lost 0 bases and the J segment 2 bases; nucleotides outside the gene matches: 6. Germline V gives CDR1 SGHRS, CDR2 YFSETQ. The length of the CDR3 is 16 residues. CDR3 DNA: TGCGCCAGCAGCTTGGCGGCTAGCGGGGAAACCTACGAGCAGTACTTC. It yields the protein CASSLAASGETYEQYF.

This clone was observed once. The chain uses TRBV14 and TRBJ2-3, with TRBD1 matching over 8 bases. From germline, CDR1 is SGHDN and CDR2 FVKESK. V lost 1 base to trimming and J lost 1 base; unmatched junction nucleotides: 4. This CDR3 is 16 amino acids long. CDR3 bases: TGTGCCAGCAGCCAAGGTCCGGGACAGGGCACAGATACGCAGTATTTT. Residues: CASSQGPGQGTDTQYF.

The chain couples TRBV30 to TRBJ1-1; D is undetermined. V was pared by 3 bases and J by 1 base, with 9 bases between. This CDR3 comprises 13 residues. The germline V gene has CDR1 GTSNPN and CDR2 SVGIG (reference sequence). The CDR3, as DNA: TGTGCCTGGAGGCAACAGCCGAACACTGAAGCTTTCTTT. Amino acid sequence: CAWRQQPNTEAFF.

V is TRBV3-1 (or the pseudogene TRBV3-2) and J is TRBJ2-3; D is undetermined. Trimming stripped 10 bases from V and 2 bases from J, with 13 bases between. Germline CDR1 reads LGHDT; CDR2 reads YNNKEL (reference sequence). The CDR3 has 13 residues. The CDR3 protein is CATRVASTDTQYF. The CDR3 DNA follows: TGTGCCACCCGGGTGGCCTCCACAGATACGCAGTATTTT.

The rearrangement joins TRBV10-3 to TRBJ1-1; D uncertain. In germline, CDR1 is ENHRY, CDR2 SYGVKD. The CDR3 length is 13 residues. The V end lost 4 bases, the J end lost 1 base, and 7 bases lay between the germline ends. The CDR3 loop is CAISASENTEAFF. The CDR3 DNA reads TGTGCCATCAGTGCCAGTGAGAACACTGAAGCTTTCTTT.

The CDR3 nucleotides are TGTGCCAGCAGTCTACAGGGGGCAGCTAATGAAAAACTGTTTTTT. It codes for CASSLQGAANEKLFF. This chain uses TRBV11-2 with TRBJ1-4, with TRBD1 identical over 9 bases. The CDR3 spans 15 residues. J gave up 3 bases and V 6 bases, and 5 bases lay outside the gene matches. Germline lookup yields CDR1 SGHAT and CDR2 FQNNGV.